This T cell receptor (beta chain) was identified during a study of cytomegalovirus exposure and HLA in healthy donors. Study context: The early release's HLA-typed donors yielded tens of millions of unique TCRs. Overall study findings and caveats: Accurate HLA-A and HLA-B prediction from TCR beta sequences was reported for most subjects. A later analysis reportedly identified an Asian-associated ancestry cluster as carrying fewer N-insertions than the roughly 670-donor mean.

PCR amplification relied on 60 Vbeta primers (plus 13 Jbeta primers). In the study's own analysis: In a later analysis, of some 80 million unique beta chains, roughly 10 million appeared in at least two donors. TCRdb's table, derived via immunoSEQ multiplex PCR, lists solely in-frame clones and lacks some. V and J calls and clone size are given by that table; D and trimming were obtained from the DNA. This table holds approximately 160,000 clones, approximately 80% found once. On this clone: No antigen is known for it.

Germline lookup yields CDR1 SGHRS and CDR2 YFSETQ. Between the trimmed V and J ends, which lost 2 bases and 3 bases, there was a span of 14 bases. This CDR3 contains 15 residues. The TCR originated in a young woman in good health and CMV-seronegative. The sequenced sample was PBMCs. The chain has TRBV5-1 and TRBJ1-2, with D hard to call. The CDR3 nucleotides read TGCGCCAGCAGCTTAAGACAAATAGGTGACTATGGCTACACCTTC. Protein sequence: CASSLRQIGDYGYTF.